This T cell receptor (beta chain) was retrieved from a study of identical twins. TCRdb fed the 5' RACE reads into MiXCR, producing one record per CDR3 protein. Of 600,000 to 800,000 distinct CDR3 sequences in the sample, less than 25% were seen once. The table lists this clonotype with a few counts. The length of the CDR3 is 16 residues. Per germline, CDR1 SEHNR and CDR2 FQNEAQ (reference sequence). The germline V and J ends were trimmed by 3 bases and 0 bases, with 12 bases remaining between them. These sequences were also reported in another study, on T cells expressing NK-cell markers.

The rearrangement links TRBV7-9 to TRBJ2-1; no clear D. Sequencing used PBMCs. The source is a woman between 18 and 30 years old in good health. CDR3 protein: CASSFRPESSYNEQFF. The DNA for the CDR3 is TGTGCCAGCAGCTTCCGTCCCGAGAGCTCCTACAATGAGCAGTTCTTC.